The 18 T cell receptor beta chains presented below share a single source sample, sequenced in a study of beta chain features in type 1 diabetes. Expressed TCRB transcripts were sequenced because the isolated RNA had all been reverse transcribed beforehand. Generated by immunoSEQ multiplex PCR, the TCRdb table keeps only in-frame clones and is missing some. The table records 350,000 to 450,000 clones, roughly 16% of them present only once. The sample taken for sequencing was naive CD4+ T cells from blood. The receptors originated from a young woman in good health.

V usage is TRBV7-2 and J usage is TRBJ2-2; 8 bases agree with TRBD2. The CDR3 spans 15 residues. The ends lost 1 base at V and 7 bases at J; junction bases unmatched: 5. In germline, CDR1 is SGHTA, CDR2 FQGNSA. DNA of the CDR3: TGTGCCAGCAGCTTAGTGGGGACTAGGGGCGGGGAGCTGTTTTTT. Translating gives CASSLVGTRGGELFF.

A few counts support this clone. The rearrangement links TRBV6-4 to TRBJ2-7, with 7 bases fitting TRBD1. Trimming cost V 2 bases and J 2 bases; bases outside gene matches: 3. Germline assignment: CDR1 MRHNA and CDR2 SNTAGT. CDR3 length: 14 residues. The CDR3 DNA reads TGTGCCAGCAGTGACGGGGGACAGACCTACGAGCAGTACTTC. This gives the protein CASSDGGQTYEQYF.

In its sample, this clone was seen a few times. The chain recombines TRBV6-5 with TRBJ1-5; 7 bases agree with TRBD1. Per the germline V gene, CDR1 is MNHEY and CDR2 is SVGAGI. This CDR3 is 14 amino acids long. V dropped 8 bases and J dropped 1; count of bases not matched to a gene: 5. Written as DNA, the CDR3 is TGTGCCAGCTCTCCGGGACAGAGCAATCAGCCCCAGCATTTT. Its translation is CASSPGQSNQPQHF.

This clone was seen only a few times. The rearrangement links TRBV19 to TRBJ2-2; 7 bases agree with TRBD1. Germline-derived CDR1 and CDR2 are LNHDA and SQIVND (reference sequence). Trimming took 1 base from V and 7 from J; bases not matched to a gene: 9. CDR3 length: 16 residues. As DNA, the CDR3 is TGTGCCAGTAGTATAGGTAGGGGGCAGATCGGCGGGGAGCTGTTTTTT. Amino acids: CASSIGRGQIGGELFF.

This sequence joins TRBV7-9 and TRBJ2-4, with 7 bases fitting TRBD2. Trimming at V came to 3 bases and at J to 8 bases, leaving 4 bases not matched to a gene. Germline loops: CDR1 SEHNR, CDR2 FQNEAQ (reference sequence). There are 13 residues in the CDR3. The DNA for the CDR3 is TGTGCCAGCAGCTTTCGGGGGGAGGACATTCAGTACTTC. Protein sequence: CASSFRGEDIQYF. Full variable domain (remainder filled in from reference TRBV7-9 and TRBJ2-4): DTGVSQNPRHKITKRGQNVTFRCDPISEHNRLYWYRQTLGQGPEFLTYFQNEAQLEKSRLLSDRFSAERPKGSFSTLEIQRTEQGDSAMYLCASSFRGEDIQYFGAGTRLSVL.

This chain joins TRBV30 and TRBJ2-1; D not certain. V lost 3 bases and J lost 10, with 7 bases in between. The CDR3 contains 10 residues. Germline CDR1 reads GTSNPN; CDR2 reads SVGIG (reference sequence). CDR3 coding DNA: TGTGCCTGGAGCCTACGGGAGCAGTTCTTC. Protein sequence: CAWSLREQFF.

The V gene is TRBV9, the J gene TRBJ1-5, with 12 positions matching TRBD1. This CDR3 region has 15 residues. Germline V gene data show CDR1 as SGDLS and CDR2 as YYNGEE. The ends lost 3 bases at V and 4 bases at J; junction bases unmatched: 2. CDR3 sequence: CASSAGQGANQPQHF. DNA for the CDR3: TGTGCCAGCAGCGCGGGACAGGGGGCGAATCAGCCCCAGCATTTT.

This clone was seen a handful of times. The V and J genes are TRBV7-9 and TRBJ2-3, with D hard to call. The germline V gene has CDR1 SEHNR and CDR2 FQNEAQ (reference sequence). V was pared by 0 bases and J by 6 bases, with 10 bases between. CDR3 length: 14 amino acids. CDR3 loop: CASSLAAIRDTQYF. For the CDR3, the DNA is TGTGCCAGCAGCTTAGCCGCAATCAGGGATACGCAGTATTTT. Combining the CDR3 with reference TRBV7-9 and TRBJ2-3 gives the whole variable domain DTGVSQNPRHKITKRGQNVTFRCDPISEHNRLYWYRQTLGQGPEFLTYFQNEAQLEKSRLLSDRFSAERPKGSFSTLEIQRTEQGDSAMYLCASSLAAIRDTQYFGPGTRLTVL.

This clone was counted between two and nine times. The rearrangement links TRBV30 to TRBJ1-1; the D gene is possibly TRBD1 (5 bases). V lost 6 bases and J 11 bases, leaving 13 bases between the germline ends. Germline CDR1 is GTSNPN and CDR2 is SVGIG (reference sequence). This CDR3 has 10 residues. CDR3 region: CACYDSRAFF. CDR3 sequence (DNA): TGTGCCTGCTACGACAGCCGGGCTTTCTTT.

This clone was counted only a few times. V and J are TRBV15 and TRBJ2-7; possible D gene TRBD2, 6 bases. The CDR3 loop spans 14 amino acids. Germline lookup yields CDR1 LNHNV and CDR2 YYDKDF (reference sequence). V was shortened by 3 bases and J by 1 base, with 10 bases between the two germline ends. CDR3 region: CATSSGRASYEQYF. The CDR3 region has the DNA TGTGCCACCAGCAGCGGGAGAGCGTCCTACGAGCAGTACTTC. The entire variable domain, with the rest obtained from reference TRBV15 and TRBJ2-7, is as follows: DAMVIQNPRYQVTQFGKPVTLSCSQTLNHNVMYWYQQKSSQAPKLLFHYYDKDFNNEADTPDNFQSRRPNTSFCFLDIRSPGLGDTAMYLCATSSGRASYEQYFGPGTRLTVT.

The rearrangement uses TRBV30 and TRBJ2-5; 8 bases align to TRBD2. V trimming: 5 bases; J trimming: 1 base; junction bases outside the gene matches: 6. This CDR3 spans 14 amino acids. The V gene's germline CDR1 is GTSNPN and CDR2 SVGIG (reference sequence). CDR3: CAWENSGAQETQYF. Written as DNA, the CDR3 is TGTGCCTGGGAGAATAGCGGGGCCCAAGAGACCCAGTACTTC.

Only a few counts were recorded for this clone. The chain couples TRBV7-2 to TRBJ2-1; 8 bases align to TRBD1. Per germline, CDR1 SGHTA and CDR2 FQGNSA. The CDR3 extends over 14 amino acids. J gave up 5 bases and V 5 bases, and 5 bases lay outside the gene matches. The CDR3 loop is CASSARTGHNEQFF. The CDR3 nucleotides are TGTGCCAGCAGCGCGCGGACAGGGCACAATGAGCAGTTCTTC.

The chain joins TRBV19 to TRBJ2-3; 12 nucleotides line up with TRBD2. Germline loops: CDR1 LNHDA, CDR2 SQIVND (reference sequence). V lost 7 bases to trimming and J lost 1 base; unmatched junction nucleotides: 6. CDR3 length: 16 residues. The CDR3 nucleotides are TGTGCCAGTACCCTCGGGACTAGCGGGCGCACAGATACGCAGTATTTT. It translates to CASTLGTSGRTDTQYF.

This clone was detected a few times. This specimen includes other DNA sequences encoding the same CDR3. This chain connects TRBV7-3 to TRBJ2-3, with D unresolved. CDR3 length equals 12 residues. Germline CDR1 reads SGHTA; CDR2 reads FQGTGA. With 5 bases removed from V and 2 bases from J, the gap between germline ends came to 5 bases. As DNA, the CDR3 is TGTGCCAGCAGCCTATACACAGATACGCAGTATTTT. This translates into CASSLYTDTQYF.

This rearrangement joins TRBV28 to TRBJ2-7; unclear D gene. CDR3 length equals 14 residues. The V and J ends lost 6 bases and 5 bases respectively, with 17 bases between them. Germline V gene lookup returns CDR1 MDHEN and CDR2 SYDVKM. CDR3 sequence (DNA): TGTGCCAGCAGACCGAGTGCATCGGTGCACGAGCAGTACTTC. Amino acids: CASRPSASVHEQYF.

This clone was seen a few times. The CDR3 protein is CASSQGQRQETQYF. CDR3 bases: TGTGCCAGCAGCCAGGGACAGCGCCAAGAGACCCAGTACTTC. The rearrangement links TRBV4-2 to TRBJ2-5, with 7 bases lining up with TRBD1. The CDR3 sequence is 14 residues long. The trim removed 3 bases at V and 1 base at J, leaving 2 bases unmatched. CDR1 is LGHNA, CDR2 YNFKEQ, per germline.

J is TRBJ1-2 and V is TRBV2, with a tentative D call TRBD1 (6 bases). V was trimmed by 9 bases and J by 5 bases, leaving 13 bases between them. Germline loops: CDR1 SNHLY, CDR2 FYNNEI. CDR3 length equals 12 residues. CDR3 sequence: CARSLQGYGYTF. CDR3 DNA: TGTGCCAGATCCTTACAGGGTTATGGCTACACCTTC.

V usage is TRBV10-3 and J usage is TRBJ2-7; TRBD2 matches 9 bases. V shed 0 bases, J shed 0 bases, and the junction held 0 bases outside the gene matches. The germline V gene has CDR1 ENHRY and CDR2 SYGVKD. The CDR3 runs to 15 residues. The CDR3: CAISESSGSSYEQYF. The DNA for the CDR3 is TGTGCCATCAGTGAGTCTAGCGGGAGCTCCTACGAGCAGTACTTC.